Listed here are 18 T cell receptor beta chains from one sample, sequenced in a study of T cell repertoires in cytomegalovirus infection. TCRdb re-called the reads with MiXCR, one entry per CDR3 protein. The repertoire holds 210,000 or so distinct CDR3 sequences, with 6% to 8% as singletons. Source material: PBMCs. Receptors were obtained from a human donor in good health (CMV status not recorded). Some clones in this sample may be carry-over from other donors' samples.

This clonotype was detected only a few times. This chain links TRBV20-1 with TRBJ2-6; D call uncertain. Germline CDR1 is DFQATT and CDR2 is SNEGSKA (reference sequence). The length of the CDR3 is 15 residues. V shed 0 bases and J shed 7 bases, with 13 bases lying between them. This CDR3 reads CSARDPRQNANVLTF. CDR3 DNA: TGCAGTGCTAGAGACCCAAGGCAGAATGCCAACGTCCTGACTTTC.

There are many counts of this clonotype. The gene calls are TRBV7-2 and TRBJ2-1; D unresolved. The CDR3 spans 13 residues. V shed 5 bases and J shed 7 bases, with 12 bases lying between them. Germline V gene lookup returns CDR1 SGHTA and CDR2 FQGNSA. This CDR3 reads CASSQIEENEQFF. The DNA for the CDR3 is TGTGCCAGCAGCCAGATAGAGGAAAATGAGCAGTTCTTC.

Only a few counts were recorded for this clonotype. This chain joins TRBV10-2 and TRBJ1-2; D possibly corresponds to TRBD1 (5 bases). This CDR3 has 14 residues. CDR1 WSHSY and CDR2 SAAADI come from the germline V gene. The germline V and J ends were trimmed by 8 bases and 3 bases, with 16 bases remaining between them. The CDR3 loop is CASGGSSGDYGYTF. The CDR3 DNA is TGCGCCAGCGGCGGTTCCTCGGGGGACTATGGCTACACCTTC.

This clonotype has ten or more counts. CDR3 loop: CASSPYGTGGGNTEAFF. CDR3 coding DNA: TGTGCCAGCAGCCCCTACGGGACAGGGGGCGGGAACACTGAAGCTTTCTTT. V and J are TRBV7-8 and TRBJ1-1; 12 bases are a match to TRBD1. The CDR3 has 17 residues. CDR1 is SGHVS, CDR2 FQNEAQ, per germline. Trimming cost V 5 bases and J 1 base; bases outside gene matches: 8.

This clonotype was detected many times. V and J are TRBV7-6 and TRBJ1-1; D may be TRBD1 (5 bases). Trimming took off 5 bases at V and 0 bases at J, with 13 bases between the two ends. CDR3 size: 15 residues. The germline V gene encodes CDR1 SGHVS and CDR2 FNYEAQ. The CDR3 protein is CASSTATVMNTEAFF. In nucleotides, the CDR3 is TGTGCCAGCAGCACAGCGACAGTTATGAACACTGAAGCTTTCTTT.

CDR3 sequence reads: CASSPGQGVWNEQFF. The DNA of the CDR3 is TGCGCCAGCAGCCCGGGACAGGGAGTGTGGAATGAGCAGTTCTTC. The gene calls are TRBV5-1 and TRBJ2-1; 9 bases are shared with TRBD1. Per germline, CDR1 SGHRS and CDR2 YFSETQ. The V segment lost 4 bases and the J segment 7 bases; nucleotides outside the gene matches: 9. This CDR3 has 15 residues.

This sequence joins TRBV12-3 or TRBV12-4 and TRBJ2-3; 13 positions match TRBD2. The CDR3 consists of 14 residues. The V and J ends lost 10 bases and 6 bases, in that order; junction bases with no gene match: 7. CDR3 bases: TGTGCCACCAGCGGGACTAGCGGGGTTGATACGCAGTATTTT. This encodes CATSGTSGVDTQYF.

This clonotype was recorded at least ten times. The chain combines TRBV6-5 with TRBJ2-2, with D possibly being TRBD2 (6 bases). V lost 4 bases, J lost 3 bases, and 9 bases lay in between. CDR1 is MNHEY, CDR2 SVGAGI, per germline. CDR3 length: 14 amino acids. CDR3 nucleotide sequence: TGTGCCAGCAGTTCGGGGGTGGACACCGGGGAGCTGTTTTTT. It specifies CASSSGVDTGELFF.

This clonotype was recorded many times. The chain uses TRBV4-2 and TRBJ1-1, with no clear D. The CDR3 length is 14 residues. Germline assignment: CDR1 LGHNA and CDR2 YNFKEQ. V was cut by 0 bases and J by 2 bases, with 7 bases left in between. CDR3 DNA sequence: TGTGCCAGCAGCCAAGATGACGGAAACACTGAAGCTTTCTTT. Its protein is CASSQDDGNTEAFF.

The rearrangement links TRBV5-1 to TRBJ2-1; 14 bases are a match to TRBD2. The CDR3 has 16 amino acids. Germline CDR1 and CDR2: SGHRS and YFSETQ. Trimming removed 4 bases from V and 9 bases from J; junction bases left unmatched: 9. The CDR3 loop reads CASSPPGLAGVSEQFF. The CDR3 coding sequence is TGCGCCAGCAGCCCCCCGGGACTAGCGGGGGTTAGTGAGCAGTTCTTC.

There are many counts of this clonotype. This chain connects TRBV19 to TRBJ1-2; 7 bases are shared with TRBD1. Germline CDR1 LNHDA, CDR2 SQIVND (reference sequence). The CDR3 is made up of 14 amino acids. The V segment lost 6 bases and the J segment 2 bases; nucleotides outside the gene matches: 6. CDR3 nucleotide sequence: TGTGCCAGTAGACCGGGACAGATAAACTATGGCTACACCTTC. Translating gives CASRPGQINYGYTF.

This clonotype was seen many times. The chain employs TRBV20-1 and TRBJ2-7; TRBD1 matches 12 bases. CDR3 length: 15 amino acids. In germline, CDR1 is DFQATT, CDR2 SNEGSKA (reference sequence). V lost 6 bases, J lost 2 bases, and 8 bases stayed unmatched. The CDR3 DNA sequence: TGCAGTGCCAGTCCGGGACAGGGGGCGGCCTACGAGCAGTACTTC. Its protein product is CSASPGQGAAYEQYF.

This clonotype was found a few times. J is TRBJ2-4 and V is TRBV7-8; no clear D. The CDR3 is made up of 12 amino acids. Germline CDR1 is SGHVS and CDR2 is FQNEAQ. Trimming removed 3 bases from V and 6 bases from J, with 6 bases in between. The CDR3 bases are TGTGCCAGCAGCTTCAGTGGAAACATTCAGTACTTC. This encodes CASSFSGNIQYF. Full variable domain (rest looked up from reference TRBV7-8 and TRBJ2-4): GAGVSQSPRYKVAKRGQDVALRCDPISGHVSLFWYQQALGQGPEFLTYFQNEAQLDKSGLPSDRFFAERPEGSVSTLKIQRTQQEDSAVYLCASSFSGNIQYFGAGTRLSVL.

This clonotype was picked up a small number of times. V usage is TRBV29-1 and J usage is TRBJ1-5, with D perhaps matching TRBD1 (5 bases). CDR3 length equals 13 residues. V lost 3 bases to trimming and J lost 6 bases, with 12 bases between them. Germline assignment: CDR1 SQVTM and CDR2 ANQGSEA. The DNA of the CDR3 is TGCAGCGTTGAGGTGGGGGGGGGTCAGCCCCAGCATTTT. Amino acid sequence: CSVEVGGGQPQHF.

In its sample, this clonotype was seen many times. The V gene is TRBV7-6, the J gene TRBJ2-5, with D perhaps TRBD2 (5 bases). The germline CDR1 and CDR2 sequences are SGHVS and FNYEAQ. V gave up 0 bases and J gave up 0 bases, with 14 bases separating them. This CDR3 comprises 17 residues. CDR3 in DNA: TGTGCCAGCAGCTTAGCGGAGAACGAGGGATACCAAGAGACCCAGTACTTC. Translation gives CASSLAENEGYQETQYF.

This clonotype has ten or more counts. Written as DNA, the CDR3 is TGTGCCAGCAGTTCCGAGGGAGTTTCGGGAAACACCATATATTTT. This translates into CASSSEGVSGNTIYF. The V and J genes are TRBV7-9 and TRBJ1-3; D not resolved. The CDR3 covers 15 residues. Deletions cut 6 bases from V and 4 bases from J, with 16 bases between. Germline V lookup: CDR1 SEHNR, CDR2 FQNEAQ (reference sequence).

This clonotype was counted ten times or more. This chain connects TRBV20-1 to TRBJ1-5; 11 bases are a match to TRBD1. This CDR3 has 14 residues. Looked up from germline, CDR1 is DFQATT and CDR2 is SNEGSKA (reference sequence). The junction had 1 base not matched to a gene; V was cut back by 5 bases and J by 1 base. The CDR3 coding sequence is TGCAGTGCTGGGACAGGGGGGAGCAATCAGCCCCAGCATTTT. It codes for CSAGTGGSNQPQHF.

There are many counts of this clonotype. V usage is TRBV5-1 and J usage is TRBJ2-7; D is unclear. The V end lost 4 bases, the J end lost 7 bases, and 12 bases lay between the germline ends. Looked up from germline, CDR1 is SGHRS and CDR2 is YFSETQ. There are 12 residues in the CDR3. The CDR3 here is CASSPTLGEQYF. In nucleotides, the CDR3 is TGCGCCAGCAGCCCAACATTAGGAGAGCAGTACTTC.